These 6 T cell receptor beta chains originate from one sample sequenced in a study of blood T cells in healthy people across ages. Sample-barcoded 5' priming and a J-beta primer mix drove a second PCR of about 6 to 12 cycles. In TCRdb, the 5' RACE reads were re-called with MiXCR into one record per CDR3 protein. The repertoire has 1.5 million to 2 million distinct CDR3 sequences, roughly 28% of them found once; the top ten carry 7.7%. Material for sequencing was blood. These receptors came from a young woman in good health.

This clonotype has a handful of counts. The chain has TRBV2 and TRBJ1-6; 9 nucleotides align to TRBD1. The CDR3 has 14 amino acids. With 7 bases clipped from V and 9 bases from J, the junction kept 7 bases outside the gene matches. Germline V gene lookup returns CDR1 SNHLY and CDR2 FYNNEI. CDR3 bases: TGTGCCAGCACCCTAGACAGGGGGGGTTCACCCCTCCACTTT. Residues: CASTLDRGGSPLHF.

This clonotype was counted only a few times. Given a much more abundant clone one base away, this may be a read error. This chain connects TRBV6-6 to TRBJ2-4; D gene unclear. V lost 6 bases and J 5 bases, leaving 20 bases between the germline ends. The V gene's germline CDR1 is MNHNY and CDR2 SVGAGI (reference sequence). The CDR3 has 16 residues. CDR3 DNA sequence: TGTGCCAGCAGCCCAGTGGGGTATATTGGGGAAAACATTCAGTACTTC. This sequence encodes CASSPVGYIGENIQYF.

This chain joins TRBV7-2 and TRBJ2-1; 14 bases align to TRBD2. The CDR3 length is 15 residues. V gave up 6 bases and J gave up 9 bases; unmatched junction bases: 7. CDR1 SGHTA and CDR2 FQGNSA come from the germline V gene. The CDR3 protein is CASSRLAGGPGEQFF. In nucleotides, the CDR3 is TGTGCCAGCAGTCGACTAGCGGGGGGGCCGGGTGAGCAGTTCTTC.

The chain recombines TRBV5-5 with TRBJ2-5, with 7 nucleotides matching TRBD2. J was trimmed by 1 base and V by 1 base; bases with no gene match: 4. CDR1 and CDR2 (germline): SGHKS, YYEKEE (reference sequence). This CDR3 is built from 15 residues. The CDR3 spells CASSLLPGGQETQYF. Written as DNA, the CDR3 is TGTGCCAGCAGCTTGTTGCCGGGGGGCCAAGAGACCCAGTACTTC.

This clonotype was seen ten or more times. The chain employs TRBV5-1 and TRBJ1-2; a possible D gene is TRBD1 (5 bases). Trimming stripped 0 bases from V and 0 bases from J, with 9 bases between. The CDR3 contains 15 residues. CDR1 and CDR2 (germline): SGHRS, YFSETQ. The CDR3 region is CASSLDVGPNYGYTF. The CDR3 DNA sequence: TGCGCCAGCAGCTTGGACGTGGGGCCTAACTATGGCTACACCTTC.

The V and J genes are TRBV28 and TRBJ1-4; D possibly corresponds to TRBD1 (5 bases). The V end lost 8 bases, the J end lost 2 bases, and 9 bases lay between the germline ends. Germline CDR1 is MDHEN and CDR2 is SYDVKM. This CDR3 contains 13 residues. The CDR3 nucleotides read TGTGCCAGCCATGACAGCACTAATGAAAAACTGTTTTTT. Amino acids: CASHDSTNEKLFF.